What follows describes a single T cell receptor beta chain. The data were taken from a study of blood T cell repertoires in COVID-19. This CDR3 has 13 residues. J gave up 6 bases and V 6 bases, and 8 bases lay outside the gene matches. Germline lookup yields CDR1 SQVTM and CDR2 ANQGSEA. Sequencing was performed with immunoSEQ multiplex PCR; in TCRdb, only in-frame clones are kept and a portion is missing. This sample has some 500,000 clones, with roughly 91% found just once. This chain uses TRBV29-1 with TRBJ1-2; 9 bases are shared with TRBD1. The sample taken for sequencing was peripheral blood. This sequence was found in a woman between 50 and 59 years old with COVID-19, enrolled during active disease. The CDR3 sequence: CSVTGTGLNGYTF. CDR3 bases: TGCAGCGTGACCGGGACAGGGCTTAATGGCTACACCTTC.